The 28 T cell receptor beta chains below come from one sample, sequenced in a study of T cell responses to AZD1222 COVID-19 vaccine. Some clones are missing from TCRdb's copy, which holds only in-frame ones; the method was immunoSEQ multiplex PCR. In the table there are more than 75,000 clones, about four fifths of which are singletons. This material consisted of peripheral blood, taken 28 days after the second AZD1222 dose. The receptors were gathered from an adult who received the AZD1222 COVID-19 vaccine.

The chain employs TRBV18 and TRBJ2-7, with 8 nucleotides matching TRBD2. V trimming: 4 bases; J trimming: 2 bases; junction bases outside the gene matches: 4. The V gene's germline CDR1 is KGHSH and CDR2 LQKENI. The CDR3 extends over 14 amino acids. The CDR3 is CASSQLAEAYEQYF. The CDR3 nucleotides read TGTGCCAGCTCACAACTAGCGGAAGCCTACGAGCAGTACTTC.

This sequence joins TRBV3-1 (or the pseudogene TRBV3-2) and TRBJ1-6; D is perhaps TRBD1 (5 bases). Trimming stripped 4 bases from V and 8 bases from J, with 12 bases between. The CDR3 length is 14 residues. Germline-derived CDR1 and CDR2 are LGHDT and YNNKEL (reference sequence). Here the CDR3 DNA reads TGTGCCAGCAGCCTGACCCGAGGGGATTCACCCCTCCACTTT. The encoded protein is CASSLTRGDSPLHF.

This clone was seen once. The chain couples TRBV7-2 to TRBJ2-2; D might be TRBD1 (7 bases). Looked up from germline, CDR1 is SGHTA and CDR2 is FQGNSA. The germline V and J ends were trimmed by 2 bases and 6 bases, with 16 bases remaining between them. The CDR3 is 16 residues long. The CDR3 region has the DNA TGTGCCAGCAGCTTAAGAGTCGTCAGGGGGGCCGGGGAGCTGTTTTTT. Its protein product is CASSLRVVRGAGELFF.

V is TRBV5-1 and J is TRBJ1-1; D is uncertain. Germline V gene sequence: CDR1 SGHRS, CDR2 YFSETQ. Between the trimmed V and J ends, which lost 0 bases and 4 bases, there was a span of 13 bases. The CDR3 is 15 amino acids. The CDR3, as DNA: TGCGCCAGCAGCTTGGGGGCCCCATCGGGCACTGAAGCTTTCTTT. Its protein product is CASSLGAPSGTEAFF.

This CDR3 is CASRETSGSHNEQFF. CDR3 coding DNA: TGTGCCAGCAGGGAGACTAGCGGGAGCCACAATGAGCAGTTCTTC. This rearrangement joins TRBV2 to TRBJ2-1; 12 bases match TRBD2. The CDR3 totals 15 residues. The germline gives CDR1 SNHLY, CDR2 FYNNEI. With 6 bases clipped from V and 5 bases from J, the junction kept 5 bases outside the gene matches. The full variable domain, completed using reference TRBV2 and TRBJ2-1, is EPEVTQTPSHQVTQMGQEVILRCVPISNHLYFYWYRQILGQKVEFLVSFYNNEISEKSEIFDDQFSVERPDGSNFTLKIRSTKLEDSAMYFCASRETSGSHNEQFFGPGTRLTVL.

J is TRBJ2-2 and V is TRBV11-3, with TRBD2 identical over 14 bases. From germline, CDR1 is SGHNT and CDR2 YENEEA. The CDR3 runs to 17 residues. The trim removed 4 bases at V and 0 bases at J, leaving 1 base unmatched. This CDR3 is CASSWGLAGANTGELFF. DNA of the CDR3: TGTGCCAGCAGCTGGGGACTAGCGGGAGCGAACACCGGGGAGCTGTTTTTT. Full variable domain (rest looked up from reference TRBV11-3 and TRBJ2-2): EAGVVQSPRYKIIEKKQPVAFWCNPISGHNTLYWYLQNLGQGPELLIRYENEEAVDDSQLPKDRFSAERLKGVDSTLKIQPAELGDSAVYLCASSWGLAGANTGELFFGEGSRLTVL.

The rearrangement links TRBV27 to TRBJ1-1, with 12 bases aligning to TRBD1. V lost 6 bases to trimming and J lost 10 bases; unmatched junction nucleotides: 15. The V gene's germline CDR1 is MNHEY and CDR2 SMNVEV (reference sequence). The CDR3 is 16 amino acids. CDR3 residues: CASRGQGASPASGAFF. The CDR3 DNA is TGTGCCAGCAGGGGACAGGGGGCGAGCCCGGCCTCGGGAGCTTTCTTT.

The rearrangement joins TRBV9 to TRBJ2-1; D is undetermined. V was clipped by 2 bases and J by 7 bases, with 13 bases between them. CDR1 is SGDLS and CDR2 is YYNGEE in the germline V gene. The CDR3 has 14 residues. CDR3 in amino acids: CASSVWSSGNEQFF. CDR3 DNA sequence: TGTGCCAGCAGCGTCTGGTCCTCCGGGAATGAGCAGTTCTTC.

The chain carries TRBV11-3 and TRBJ2-2, with D possibly TRBD2 on 7 matching bases. The CDR3 covers 17 residues. Germline values: CDR1 SGHNT, CDR2 YENEEA. Deletions cut 5 bases from V and 6 bases from J, with 22 bases between. CDR3 coding DNA: TGTGCCAGCAGCCCTCACCTGTGGGGGGGCATCGCCGGGGAGCTGTTTTTT. Translation: CASSPHLWGGIAGELFF.

The CDR3 DNA reads TGTGCCAGCAGCTCCCCCCCGTCGGAGATCATTGGAGATACGCAGTATTTT. It codes for CASSSPPSEIIGDTQYF. The rearrangement joins TRBV11-2 to TRBJ2-3; D unclear. The CDR3 length is 17 residues. Between the trimmed V and J ends, which lost 4 bases and 5 bases, there was a span of 22 bases. Germline V gives CDR1 SGHAT, CDR2 FQNNGV. Complete variable domain (other parts from reference TRBV11-2 and TRBJ2-3): EAGVAQSPRYKIIEKRQSVAFWCNPISGHATLYWYQQILGQGPKLLIQFQNNGVVDDSQLPKDRFSAERLKGVDSTLKIQPAKLEDSAVYLCASSSPPSEIIGDTQYFGPGTRLTVL.

V usage is TRBV11-3 and J usage is TRBJ2-7; weak D call: TRBD1 (6 bases). Germline V gives CDR1 SGHNT, CDR2 YENEEA. Trimming took off 5 bases at V and 2 bases at J, with 16 bases between the two ends. The CDR3 extends over 15 amino acids. The CDR3 sequence is CASSHPRDNPYEQYF. In DNA, the CDR3 is TGTGCCAGCAGCCATCCCCGGGACAACCCCTACGAGCAGTACTTC.

This chain links TRBV28 with TRBJ2-3, with 9 positions matching TRBD1. This CDR3 has 18 amino acids. V lost 3 bases to trimming and J lost 2 bases; unmatched junction nucleotides: 12. The germline gives CDR1 MDHEN, CDR2 SYDVKM. CDR3 DNA: TGTGCCAGCAGTTTTCTTGGGCGGACAGGGGTGATCACAGATACGCAGTATTTT. Its translation: CASSFLGRTGVITDTQYF.

The rearrangement links TRBV18 to TRBJ1-1, with D perhaps matching TRBD1 (5 bases). Trimming removed 0 bases at V and 3 bases at J, with 11 bases between. The length of the CDR3 is 15 residues. Germline CDR1 is KGHSH and CDR2 is LQKENI. CDR3 loop: CASSPPMGPDTEAFF. In nucleotides, the CDR3 is TGTGCCAGCTCACCACCGATGGGGCCCGACACTGAAGCTTTCTTT.

This clone came up a few times. The chain uses TRBV28 and TRBJ2-7, with D perhaps TRBD1 (6 bases). The V gene's germline CDR1 is MDHEN and CDR2 SYDVKM. V shed 7 bases and J shed 0 bases, with 19 bases lying between them. The CDR3 extends over 16 amino acids. The CDR3 sequence is CASTGPPGQSSYEQYF. Written as DNA, the CDR3 is TGTGCCAGCACCGGCCCCCCCGGACAGAGCTCCTACGAGCAGTACTTC. Combining the CDR3 with reference TRBV28 and TRBJ2-7 gives the whole variable domain DVKVTQSSRYLVKRTGEKVFLECVQDMDHENMFWYRQDPGLGLRLIYFSYDVKMKEKGDIPEGYSVSREKKERFSLILESASTNQTSMYLCASTGPPGQSSYEQYFGPGTRLTVT.

The chain has TRBV13 and TRBJ1-3, with D maybe TRBD1 (6 bases). Germline V lookup: CDR1 PRHDT, CDR2 FYEKMQ (reference sequence). The V end was cut by 2 bases, the J end by 3 bases, with 8 bases between. This CDR3 is 14 amino acids long. The CDR3 here is CASSLRGGGNTIYF. CDR3 in DNA: TGTGCCAGCAGCTTAAGAGGGGGTGGAAACACCATATATTTT.

The chain links TRBV30 to TRBJ2-7, with TRBD1 as a possible D gene (5 bases). Germline V gene sequence: CDR1 GTSNPN, CDR2 SVGIG (reference sequence). CDR3 size: 17 residues. The V end lost 0 bases, the J end lost 4 bases, and 22 bases lay between the germline ends. The CDR3 reads CAWSVPRAATSQYEQYF. The CDR3 DNA sequence: TGTGCCTGGAGTGTACCCAGGGCCGCCACTTCACAATACGAGCAGTACTTC.

The chain carries TRBV30 and TRBJ1-2; a weak D match, TRBD1 (5 bases). Germline lookup yields CDR1 GTSNPN and CDR2 SVGIG (reference sequence). The CDR3 totals 13 residues. V lost 5 bases to trimming and J lost 5 bases, with 15 bases between them. CDR3: CAWGRDRPYGYTF. CDR3 in DNA: TGTGCCTGGGGTCGGGACCGCCCTTATGGCTACACCTTC.

The chain carries TRBV7-2 and TRBJ1-2, with 7 bases lining up with TRBD1. The germline gives CDR1 SGHTA, CDR2 FQGNSA. J was trimmed by 4 bases and V by 5 bases; bases with no gene match: 7. The CDR3 consists of 14 residues. In DNA, the CDR3 is TGTGCCAGCAGCCCTTCGGACAGGACCTATGGCTACACCTTC. Its translation is CASSPSDRTYGYTF.

This sequence joins TRBV5-4 and TRBJ2-3; no reliable D call. Germline V CDR1 and CDR2: SGHNT, YYREEE (reference sequence). The CDR3 is made up of 15 amino acids. Deletions cut 0 bases from V and 2 bases from J, with 10 bases between. Here the CDR3 DNA reads TGTGCCAGCAGCTTGGTGTCCCAGTCCACAGATACGCAGTATTTT. This encodes CASSLVSQSTDTQYF.

The V call is TRBV7-2, the J call TRBJ2-2, with D perhaps TRBD2 (5 bases). Germline V CDR1 and CDR2: SGHTA, FQGNSA. CDR3 length equals 15 residues. The ends were cut back, 5 bases at V and 0 bases at J, with 10 bases in the middle. The CDR3 nucleotides are TGTGCCAGCAGCCTCAGGAGGCCGAACACCGGGGAGCTGTTTTTT. This encodes CASSLRRPNTGELFF.

The V gene is TRBV28, the J gene TRBJ2-3; D possibly uses TRBD1 or TRBD2 (6 bases each). V lost 2 bases, J lost 1 base, and 7 bases lay in between. The CDR3 is 14 residues long. The germline V gene has CDR1 MDHEN and CDR2 SYDVKM. The chain's CDR3 is CASSLGGRTDTQYF. The CDR3 DNA sequence: TGTGCCAGCAGTTTAGGGGGGCGCACAGATACGCAGTATTTT. Supplemented by reference TRBV28 and TRBJ2-3, the full variable domain reads DVKVTQSSRYLVKRTGEKVFLECVQDMDHENMFWYRQDPGLGLRLIYFSYDVKMKEKGDIPEGYSVSREKKERFSLILESASTNQTSMYLCASSLGGRTDTQYFGPGTRLTVL.

This clone was found once. The V gene is TRBV10-3, the J gene TRBJ1-2; a weak D match, TRBD1 (5 bases). V was clipped by 7 bases and J by 2 bases, with 14 bases between them. The CDR3 contains 14 residues. Germline CDR1 ENHRY, CDR2 SYGVKD. CDR3 nucleotide sequence: TGTGCCATCACCCATGGGACGGCGAACTATGGCTACACCTTC. Its protein product is CAITHGTANYGYTF.

V and J are TRBV7-2 and TRBJ1-3; possibly TRBD1 for D (5 bases). The germline gives CDR1 SGHTA, CDR2 FQGNSA. This CDR3 has 15 amino acids. The V and J ends lost 1 base and 2 bases respectively, with 9 bases between them. The CDR3 bases are TGTGCCAGCAGCTTAGAGAGGGGAGCTGGAAACACCATATATTTT. It is translated as CASSLERGAGNTIYF.

The chain carries TRBV20-1 and TRBJ2-7; 7 bases align to TRBD2. The germline gives CDR1 DFQATT, CDR2 SNEGSKA (reference sequence). This CDR3 has 14 residues. V shed 3 bases, J shed 3 bases, and the junction held 8 bases outside the gene matches. The CDR3 DNA is TGCAGTGCTAGTCTTCTAGCGGTTTTCTACGAGCAGTACTTC. Its protein is CSASLLAVFYEQYF.

The V call is TRBV7-2, the J call TRBJ1-6; D gene unclear. Germline lookup yields CDR1 SGHTA and CDR2 FQGNSA. This CDR3 contains 12 residues. Trimming removed 5 bases at V and 13 bases at J, with 12 bases between. The CDR3 is CASSQGVGPLHF. In DNA, the CDR3 is TGTGCCAGCAGCCAAGGCGTGGGTCCCCTCCACTTT.

V gene TRBV4-3 combines with J gene TRBJ2-3; D remains unclear. Between the trimmed V and J ends, which lost 1 base and 0 bases, there was a span of 14 bases. In germline, CDR1 is LGHNA, CDR2 YSLEER. The CDR3 runs to 17 residues. The CDR3 is CASSQVGRGSSTDTQYF. CDR3 DNA: TGCGCCAGCAGCCAAGTGGGTCGCGGTAGTAGCACAGATACGCAGTATTTT.

This chain connects TRBV6-5 to TRBJ1-2; 8 positions agree with TRBD1. There are 14 residues in the CDR3. Germline trimming cut 6 bases from V and 2 bases from J; bases unmatched to any gene: 5. Germline V gene data show CDR1 as MNHEY and CDR2 as SVGAGI. CDR3 DNA sequence: TGTGCCAGCAGAGCTAGGACAGGGAACTATGGCTACACCTTC. Its protein is CASRARTGNYGYTF.

This rearrangement joins TRBV27 to TRBJ2-7; D is tentatively TRBD1 or TRBD2 (5 bases each). The V and J ends lost 0 bases and 4 bases respectively, with 7 bases between them. Germline lookup yields CDR1 MNHEY and CDR2 SMNVEV (reference sequence). This CDR3 is built from 13 residues. CDR3 in amino acids: CASSLSGPYEQYF. DNA for the CDR3: TGTGCCAGCAGTTTATCGGGACCGTACGAGCAGTACTTC.